This T cell receptor (beta chain) was retrieved from a study of cytomegalovirus exposure and HLA in healthy donors listed by TCRdb under 2017. As for the study more broadly: In an earlier analysis of under 600 of the donors, approximately 260 Gb of sequence data and 117 million unique TCR beta sequences from roughly 190 million T cells were reported. About 300 gigabases of sequencing data and around 87 million unique TCR sequences were included in an early release covering around 650 HLA-typed donors. Among the roughly 390 genotyped donors, more than 70% belonged to the genetic ancestry cluster associated with self-reported Caucasian donors. The study was designed to test whether signatures of past pathogen exposure could be identified by cataloging public T cell receptors. Using immunosequencing, the study profiled T cell repertoires from about 610 subjects and related those repertoires to cytomegalovirus serostatus. Besides the first cohort of roughly 660 subjects, a separate validation cohort made up of roughly 120 different subjects was used. The study combined high-throughput TCR immunosequencing, statistical association of individual TCRs with disease status, and machine learning to predict cytomegalovirus infection status. In a later analysis, previously published TCR beta repertoires from 500 to 750 donors were re-analyzed and high-resolution HLA genotyping was added so that TCR occurrence patterns could be studied. Rather than drawing on any new phenotypic data, the later analysis identified candidate immune exposures from TCR beta sequences and the way those sequences occurred across donors. In an earlier analysis of 500 to 650 of the donors, high-throughput TCR beta sequencing was used to judge whether each TCR beta V gene segment behaved as functional or pseudogenic. Donor age, sex, ethnicity and CMV serostatus were compiled together with the repertoire data. A later genetic analysis used genome-wide SNP genotypes for about 65% of the 666 donors, treating that subset as a discovery cohort. All discovery cohort repertoires had been generated using a single sequencing platform. HLA typing included class I and class II loci at four-digit resolution. Typing coverage varied by locus: roughly 620-640 donors for A, B, C, DRB1 and DQB1; more than 500 for DQA1; 606 for DPA1; 400 to 480 for DPB1. Roughly 5 DR-DQ haplotypes were handled as single units for association and clustering because linkage in the cohort was strong. Among roughly 400 genotyped donors of the cohort, an average of approximately 200,000 unique TCR beta nucleotide sequences was sequenced per donor, of which 15% to 20% were non-productive.

The library was prepared using the immunoSEQ multiplex PCR assay. For the multiplex PCR, a mixture combining 60 forward primers for TCR Vbeta segments and 13 reverse primers for TCR Jbeta segments was used. Amplification of the CDR3 region of rearranged TCR beta genes was performed with a multiplex PCR assay on genomic DNA. The amplified TCR beta libraries were sequenced on the Illumina HiSeq System as 87-base-pair reads. Processing in the source paper ran as follows. Across the 500 to 700 repertoires, a later analysis counted tens of millions of unique TCR beta chains, some 11 million of which were shared by at least two donors. Raw reads were error-corrected and collapsed into unique sequences by a nearest-neighbor algorithm in which closely related sequences were merged to remove PCR and sequencing errors. V, D and J gene segments were assigned by aligning CDR3 sequences to IMGT reference sequences. For a sequence to be retained, at least a six-nucleotide match to both a V gene segment and a J gene segment was required. A rearrangement counted as productive if the CDR3 had no stop codons and remained in frame with V and J, and every other rearrangement counted as non-productive. CDR3 was defined according to IMGT convention as the region running from the second conserved V-encoded cysteine to the conserved J-encoded phenylalanine. Sequences without an unambiguous match to a single V gene segment were excluded from the earlier analysis of about 630 of the donors. In an earlier analysis of approximately 590 of the donors, V segments were called functional above 56.7% productive rearrangements and were called segregating when the between-donor standard deviation exceeded 5%. To diagnose cytomegalovirus status from the catalog of TCR beta chain sequences, a statistical classification framework was built. V and J gene assignment, in a later analysis, came from comparing TCR nucleotide sequences with IMGT/GENE-DB human TR gene sequences. The TCRdist pipeline was used in a later analysis to assign CDR3 sequences and most-parsimonious VDJ recombination scenarios. In a later analysis, each TCR beta chain was defined by its CDR3 amino acid sequence together with its V-gene family, and reads without a unique V-gene family were excluded. As a way to deal with suspected cross-contamination and a sequencing artifact, a later analysis dropped hundreds of nucleotide sequences that were highly shared and had low generation probability. For each public chain, a later analysis derived a clonal expansion index from normalized ranks of inferred template counts within each repertoire. A later analysis computed generation probabilities with a VDJ recombination model fitted to out-of-frame rearrangements, and checked the results against IGoR. In a later analysis, hypergeometric tests were used to score TCR-TCR, TCR-HLA and TCR-CMV co-occurrence, with a repertoire-size bias correction applied to TCR pairs. To estimate false discovery rates, a later analysis permuted the HLA or CMV assignments 20 times. In a later analysis, co-occurring TCRs were grouped using DBSCAN, and TCRdist sequence similarity was added for clustering within HLA-allele-positive subsets. For co-occurrence clustering, repertoires with fewer than 30,000 or more than 120,000 public chains were excluded, along with about five repertoires with anomalous nucleotide sharing. Not all clones reach the TCRdb copy of this immuneACCESS table, which keeps in-frame sequences only. Checked studies attribute under half of the gap to unresolved V genes and leave the rest unexplained. For V, J and clone size, that table is used; D and trimming come from the DNA. Recorded for this sample are about 220,000 clones; 60% to 80% of them occurred a single time. The ten largest clones represent over 1.5% of the sample.

The cohort was made up of 666 healthy bone marrow donors. At the time of sampling, every cohort member was nominally healthy, though immune exposures that went unrecorded were likely present. The donor tested CMV seronegative, placing the donor among the roughly 340 seronegative members of the cohort. Each donor provided a peripheral blood sample, and peripheral blood mononuclear cells were used for TCR beta sequencing. The Qiagen DNeasy Blood Extraction Kit was used to extract genomic DNA from the blood cell samples. CDR1 and CDR2, looked up from the germline V gene, are SGHAT and FQNNGV. The CDR3 sequence holds 15 residues, the cysteine and phenylalanine included. Here the CDR3 DNA is all that survives: 45 bases in frame from base 1. At the junction V is shortened by 3 bases and J by 7 bases; bases outside the gene matches: 4. This clone was seen more than once but under ten times. What this receptor recognizes is not known. Within one base of it there is no much larger clone, and no base qualities were kept.

Broad study findings and their caveats: Most CMV-associated TCR beta chains appeared to be HLA-restricted in a later analysis, and the HLA associations seemed to be driven largely by CMV exposure. A cluster of highly shared sequence variants was judged likely to represent a technical artifact of the sequencing pipeline. A later analysis found that TCR association rates varied across HLA loci, with DRB1 alleles showing the most associated TCRs and HLA-C alleles the fewest. Compared with the roughly 700-donor mean, donors in an Asian-associated ancestry cluster had fewer N-insertions in productive TCRs, according to a later genetic analysis. Sequencing depth was assumed to be roughly uniform across donors in the presence/absence analyses, though that assumption may not hold. At a false discovery rate of 0.05, a later analysis linked about 17,000 TCR beta sequences to specific HLA alleles. Cytomegalovirus status was reported to be diagnosed by the classifier with high specificity and sensitivity in both the original and validation cohorts. In a later analysis, several top co-occurrence clusters were reported to appear linked to parvovirus B19, influenza, CMV and Epstein-Barr virus. Linkage disequilibrium might explain the correlated functional status among segregating V segments, but an unknown experimental factor could not be excluded. Because HLA typing was missing for some donors at each locus, association tests included only the typed subset. In vitro tests confirmed that a few of the cytomegalovirus-associated TCR beta chains recognize cytomegalovirus antigens. Most TCR sequences were seen in very few donors, while some public TCRs were found in many individuals. In the study, around 160 TCR beta chains were listed as associated with cytomegalovirus. CMV serostatus was the only immune exposure information available for the cohort. In an earlier analysis of 587 of the donors, most TCR beta V segments appeared in productive rearrangements about 87% or about 30% of the time, broadly matching IMGT annotations. Strong co-occurrence of HLA alleles, especially DR and DQ, made assigning TCR associations to individual alleles difficult. The cohort was sequenced for TCR beta chains only, and without alpha or paired-chain data the features that could be detected were limited. Because counts were too low, 15 to 20 rarely observed V segments, including chromosome 9 orphons, were excluded from the earlier analysis of about 500 of the donors. It was suggested by the authors that the approach could potentially be generalized to other disease states and immunological phenotypes. In a later analysis, HLA-associated TCR beta chains showed more clonal expansion and lower generation probabilities than non-associated chains that were equally common. A further reported finding was that TCR beta sequences accurately predicted the HLA-A and HLA-B alleles for most subjects in the first cohort. Some IMGT-functional V segments, including TRBV6-2 and TRBV6-3, could not be told apart with the 87-base-pair reads, so those segments were excluded. A later genetic analysis associated a missense DCLRE1C variant with V-gene and J-gene trimming of TCR beta chains, and an independent cohort replicated the association.

The sequencing input was PBMCs. The chain uses TRBV11-2 and TRBJ2-2, with TRBD2 matching 11 junction bases. The receptor was derived from a male donor in good health and CMV-seronegative. Here the CDR3 is given as CASSFTSGSGGELFF. The nucleotide sequence reads as follows: TGTGCCAGCAGCTTTACTAGCGGGAGTGGCGGGGAGCTGTTTTTT.